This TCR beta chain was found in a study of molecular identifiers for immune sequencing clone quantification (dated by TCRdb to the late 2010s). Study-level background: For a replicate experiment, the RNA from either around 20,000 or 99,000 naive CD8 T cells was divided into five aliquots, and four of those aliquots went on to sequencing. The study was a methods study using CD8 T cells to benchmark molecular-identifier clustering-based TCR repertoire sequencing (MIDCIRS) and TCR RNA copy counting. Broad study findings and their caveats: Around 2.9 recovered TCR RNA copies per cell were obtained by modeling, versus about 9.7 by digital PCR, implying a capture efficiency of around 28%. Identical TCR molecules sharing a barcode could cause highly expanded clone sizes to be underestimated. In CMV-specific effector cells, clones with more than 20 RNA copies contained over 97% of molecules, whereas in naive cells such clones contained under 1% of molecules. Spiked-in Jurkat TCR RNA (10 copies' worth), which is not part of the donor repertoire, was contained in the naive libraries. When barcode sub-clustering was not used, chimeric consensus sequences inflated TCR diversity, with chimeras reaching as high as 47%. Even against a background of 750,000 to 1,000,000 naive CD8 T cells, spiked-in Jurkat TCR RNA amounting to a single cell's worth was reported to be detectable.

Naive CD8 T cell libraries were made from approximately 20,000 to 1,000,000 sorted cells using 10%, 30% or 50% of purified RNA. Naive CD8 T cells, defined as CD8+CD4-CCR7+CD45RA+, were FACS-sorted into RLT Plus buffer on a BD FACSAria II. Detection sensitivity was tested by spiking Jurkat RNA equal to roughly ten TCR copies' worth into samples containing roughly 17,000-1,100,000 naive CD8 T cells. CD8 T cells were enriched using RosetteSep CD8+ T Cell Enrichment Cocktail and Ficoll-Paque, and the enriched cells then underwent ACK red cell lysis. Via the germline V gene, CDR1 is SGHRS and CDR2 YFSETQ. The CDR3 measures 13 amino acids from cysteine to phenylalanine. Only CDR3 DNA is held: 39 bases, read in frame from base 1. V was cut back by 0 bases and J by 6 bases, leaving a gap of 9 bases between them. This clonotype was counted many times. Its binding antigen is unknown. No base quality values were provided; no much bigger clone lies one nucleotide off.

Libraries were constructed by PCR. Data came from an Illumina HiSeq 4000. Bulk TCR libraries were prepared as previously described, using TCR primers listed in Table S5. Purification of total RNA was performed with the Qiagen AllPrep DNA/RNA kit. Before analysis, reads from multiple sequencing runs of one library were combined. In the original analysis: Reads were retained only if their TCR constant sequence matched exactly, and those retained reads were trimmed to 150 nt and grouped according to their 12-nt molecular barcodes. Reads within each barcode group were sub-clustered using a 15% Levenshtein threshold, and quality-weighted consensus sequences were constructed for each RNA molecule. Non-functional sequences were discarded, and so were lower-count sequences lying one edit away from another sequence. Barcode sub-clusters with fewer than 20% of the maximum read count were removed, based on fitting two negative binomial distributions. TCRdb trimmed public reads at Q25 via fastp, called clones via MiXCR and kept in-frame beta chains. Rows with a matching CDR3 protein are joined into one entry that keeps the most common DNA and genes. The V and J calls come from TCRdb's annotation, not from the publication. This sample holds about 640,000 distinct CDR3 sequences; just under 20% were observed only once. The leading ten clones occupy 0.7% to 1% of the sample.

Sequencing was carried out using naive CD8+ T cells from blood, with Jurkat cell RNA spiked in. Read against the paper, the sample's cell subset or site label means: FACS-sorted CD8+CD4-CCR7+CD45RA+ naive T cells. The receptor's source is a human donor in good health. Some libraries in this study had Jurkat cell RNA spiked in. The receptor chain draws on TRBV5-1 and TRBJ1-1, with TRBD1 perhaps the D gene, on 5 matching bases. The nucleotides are TGCGCCAGCAGCTTGGGGGGGGATCCTGAAGCTTTCTTT. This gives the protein CASSLGGDPEAFF.